This T cell receptor (beta chain) is drawn from a study of PD-1 blockade in mismatch repair-deficient tumors. The overall study: Patients had 11 to 13 mismatch repair-deficient cancer types and were previously treated and progressing.

Study-wide results and limits: Rapid post-treatment expansion, then contraction, generally preceding radiologic response, marked tumor-resident clones.

The CDR3 runs 16 residues. V shed 5 bases and J 4 bases; nucleotides not matched to a gene: 13. Germline-derived CDR1 and CDR2 are LGHNT and FRNRAP. TCRdb's copy holds only in-frame clones and misses some; the assay was immunoSEQ multiplex PCR. Of roughly 70,000 clones in the sample, around four fifths were seen once. PCR or immunohistochemistry showed mismatch repair deficiency in every enrolled patient. TCRs were sequenced from a few patients responding to pembrolizumab. On this clone itself: The antigen remains undetermined.

The sample was peripheral blood, taken 2 weeks after starting pembrolizumab. V is TRBV12-5 and J is TRBJ1-1, with 7 nucleotides matching TRBD1. The TCR originated in an adult with mismatch repair-deficient cancer. CDR3 coding DNA: TGTGCTAGTGGTAGCAACAGGGGTCCTGCGGGCACTGAAGCTTTCTTT. Its translation is CASGSNRGPAGTEAFF. The entire variable domain, with the rest obtained from reference TRBV12-5 and TRBJ1-1, is as follows: DARVTQTPRHKVTEMGQEVTMRCQPILGHNTVFWYRQTMMQGLELLAYFRNRAPLDDSGMPKDRFSAEMPDATLATLKIQPSEPRDSAVYFCASGSNRGPAGTEAFFGQGTRLTVV.